This passage covers 29 T cell receptor beta chains from one sample sequenced in a study of blood T cell repertoires in COVID-19. Clones were sequenced by immunoSEQ multiplex PCR, and TCRdb holds only the in-frame ones, with some missing. The sample contains about 90,000 clones, around 90% of which appear only once. The sample taken for sequencing was peripheral blood. These TCRs come from a male donor with acute or convalescent COVID-19.

The chain combines TRBV5-5 with TRBJ1-5; 7 bases match TRBD1. This CDR3 has 15 residues. CDR1 is SGHKS and CDR2 is YYEKEE in the germline V gene (reference sequence). V dropped 5 bases and J dropped 3; count of bases not matched to a gene: 8. CDR3 in DNA: TGTGCCAGCAGGAGAGGGGGCCAAATCAATCAGCCCCAGCATTTT. The encoded protein is CASRRGGQINQPQHF.

This chain links TRBV18 with TRBJ2-1, with 11 bases lining up with TRBD2. There are 14 residues in the CDR3. Unmatched junction bases numbered 7, after V lost 6 bases and J lost 9 bases. Looked up from germline, CDR1 is KGHSH and CDR2 is LQKENI. CDR3 region: CASSLSGTSGEQFF. In DNA form, the CDR3 reads TGTGCCAGCTCGCTTTCCGGGACTAGCGGTGAGCAGTTCTTC.

This rearrangement joins TRBV11-2 to TRBJ1-2, with a weak D call TRBD1 (5 bases). Looked up from germline, CDR1 is SGHAT and CDR2 is FQNNGV. Trimming cost V 5 bases and J 2 bases, with 18 bases left between them. This CDR3 spans 16 amino acids. The CDR3 sequence: CASSTYPGRGNYGYTF. In DNA form, the CDR3 reads TGTGCCAGCAGCACATACCCAGGACGGGGGAACTATGGCTACACCTTC.

CDR3 residues: CASSLTGRSSYNEQFF. CDR3 coding DNA: TGCGCCAGCAGCTTGACAGGAAGGAGCTCCTACAATGAGCAGTTCTTC. This chain links TRBV5-1 with TRBJ2-1, with D tentatively TRBD1 (5 bases). Germline V gene sequence: CDR1 SGHRS, CDR2 YFSETQ. Trimming removed 1 base from V and 0 bases from J, with 11 bases in between. The CDR3 spans 16 residues.

V is TRBV4-2 and J is TRBJ1-6; 7 bases map to TRBD1. J gave up 9 bases and V 2 bases, and 7 bases lay outside the gene matches. CDR3 length: 15 amino acids. Germline values: CDR1 LGHNA, CDR2 YNFKEQ. The CDR3 coding sequence is TGTGCCAGCAGCCAAACGACAGGGTTCGCTTCACCCCTCCACTTT. Translating it yields CASSQTTGFASPLHF.

J is TRBJ2-7 and V is TRBV5-5; D might be TRBD1 (6 bases). CDR1 is SGHKS and CDR2 is YYEKEE in the germline V gene (reference sequence). The CDR3 has 13 residues. With 4 bases removed from V and 2 bases from J, the gap between germline ends came to 10 bases. CDR3 sequence reads: CASSRGQTYEQYF. The CDR3 bases are TGTGCCAGCAGCCGGGGACAAACCTACGAGCAGTACTTC. The full variable domain, in which reference TRBV5-5 and TRBJ2-7 provide the parts outside the CDR3, is DAGVTQSPTHLIKTRGQQVTLRCSPISGHKSVSWYQQVLGQGPQFIFQYYEKEERGRGNFPDRFSARQFPNYSSELNVNALLLGDSALYLCASSRGQTYEQYFGPGTRLTVT.

The chain links TRBV30 to TRBJ2-3; D might be TRBD2 (6 bases). The germline gives CDR1 GTSNPN, CDR2 SVGIG (reference sequence). V was clipped by 6 bases and J by 9 bases, with 19 bases between them. This CDR3 region has 13 residues. CDR3 in DNA: TGTGCCTGTGGACCTGGGGGGAGTGACACGCAGTATTTT. Encoded protein: CACGPGGSDTQYF.

This clone was recorded once. CDR3 in DNA: TGTGCCAGCAGCCCTAGCGGGGGGGCCGTAGAGACCCAGTACTTC. Translation: CASSPSGGAVETQYF. The rearrangement uses TRBV7-3 and TRBJ2-5, with 12 positions matching TRBD2. Germline trimming cut 5 bases from V and 4 bases from J; bases unmatched to any gene: 5. Germline CDR1 reads SGHTA; CDR2 reads FQGTGA. The CDR3 length is 15 residues.

The J gene is TRBJ2-3, the V gene TRBV5-1; possibly TRBD2 for D (6 bases). Trimming took off 0 bases at V and 7 bases at J, with 15 bases between the two ends. Looked up from germline, CDR1 is SGHRS and CDR2 is YFSETQ. There are 15 residues in the CDR3. The CDR3 reads CASSLAGRGLYTQYF. DNA of the CDR3: TGCGCCAGCAGCTTGGCAGGCCGGGGGTTATATACGCAGTATTTT.

The chain joins TRBV27 to TRBJ1-5, with 10 bases identical to TRBD1. Germline assignment: CDR1 MNHEY and CDR2 SMNVEV (reference sequence). The CDR3 runs 16 residues. J lost 6 bases, V lost 7 bases, and 12 bases had no gene match. Written as DNA, the CDR3 is TGTGCCAGCAACCCCGGGACAGGGGCGAGGACTCAGCCCCAGCATTTT. Amino acids: CASNPGTGARTQPQHF.

This clone turned up a few times. The rearrangement uses TRBV7-6 and TRBJ2-2; D remains ambiguous. V shed 1 base and J shed 2 bases, with 17 bases lying between them. The CDR3 extends over 18 amino acids. Per the germline V gene, CDR1 is SGHVS and CDR2 is FNYEAQ. The chain's CDR3 is CASSLGPSHPSNTGELFF. CDR3 bases: TGTGCCAGCAGCTTAGGCCCCTCCCATCCTAGTAACACCGGGGAGCTGTTTTTT.

This chain uses TRBV11-2 with TRBJ1-3; possible D gene TRBD1, 5 bases. Germline loops: CDR1 SGHAT, CDR2 FQNNGV. The V gene lost 3 bases and the J gene lost 0 bases, with 6 bases spanning the gap. The CDR3 consists of 14 residues. The CDR3 loop is CASSFQGSGNTIYF. CDR3 in DNA: TGTGCCAGCAGCTTTCAGGGCTCTGGAAACACCATATATTTT.

The chain couples TRBV18 to TRBJ1-2; D perhaps matches TRBD1 (6 bases). The CDR3 is made up of 14 amino acids. The V and J ends lost 3 bases and 4 bases respectively, with 12 bases between them. Per the germline V gene, CDR1 is KGHSH and CDR2 is LQKENI. The CDR3 sequence is CASSPRRGAYGYTF. The CDR3, as DNA: TGTGCCAGCTCACCCAGGCGGGGGGCCTATGGCTACACCTTC.

This chain links TRBV5-4 with TRBJ2-2; 7 nucleotides line up with TRBD1. The germline gives CDR1 SGHNT, CDR2 YYREEE (reference sequence). The CDR3 extends over 14 amino acids. V dropped 4 bases and J dropped 8; count of bases not matched to a gene: 8. The CDR3 loop reads CASSTGQKGGELFF. DNA of the CDR3: TGTGCCAGCAGCACGGGACAGAAAGGAGGGGAGCTGTTTTTT.

The genes are TRBV7-2 and TRBJ2-5; 8 bases agree with TRBD2. The germline V gene has CDR1 SGHTA and CDR2 FQGNSA. The CDR3 loop spans 15 amino acids. V was pared by 5 bases and J by 4 bases, with 9 bases of the junction left unmatched. The CDR3 loop is CASSLPGGVRETQYF. The CDR3, as DNA: TGTGCCAGCAGCCTCCCGGGAGGGGTTAGAGAGACCCAGTACTTC. The whole variable domain, filled in from reference TRBV7-2 and TRBJ2-5, reads GAGVSQSPSNKVTEKGKDVELRCDPISGHTALYWYRQSLGQGLEFLIYFQGNSAPDKSGLPSDRFSAERTGGSVSTLTIQRTQQEDSAVYLCASSLPGGVRETQYFGPGTRLLVL.

The chain is built from TRBV29-1 and TRBJ2-4, with 8 bases matching TRBD2. Germline CDR1 SQVTM, CDR2 ANQGSEA. The CDR3 has 13 amino acids. J gave up 7 bases and V 4 bases, and 6 bases lay outside the gene matches. DNA for the CDR3: TGCAGCGTTGGGCGGGGGGCACCTAACATTCAGTACTTC. Encoded protein: CSVGRGAPNIQYF.

A few counts support this clone. This chain uses TRBV7-8 with TRBJ1-2; the match to TRBD1 covers 12 bases. CDR3 length: 15 residues. Trimming took 5 bases from V and 2 from J; bases not matched to a gene: 3. CDR1 is SGHVS, CDR2 FQNEAQ, per germline. The CDR3 loop is CASSLGQGANYGYTF. The DNA of the CDR3 is TGTGCCAGCAGCCTGGGACAGGGGGCGAACTATGGCTACACCTTC. Drawing the rest from reference TRBV7-8 and TRBJ1-2, the complete variable domain is GAGVSQSPRYKVAKRGQDVALRCDPISGHVSLFWYQQALGQGPEFLTYFQNEAQLDKSGLPSDRFFAERPEGSVSTLKIQRTQQEDSAVYLCASSLGQGANYGYTFGSGTRLTVV.

The chain recombines TRBV7-6 with TRBJ1-2, with 9 bases that match TRBD1. V lost 1 base and J lost 3; bases outside the gene matches: 9. CDR1 is SGHVS and CDR2 is FNYEAQ in the germline V gene. This CDR3 is built from 17 residues. DNA of the CDR3: TGTGCCAGCAGCTTAGAGAGGGGGACAGGGTTGGACTATGGCTACACCTTC. As protein: CASSLERGTGLDYGYTF.

The chain couples TRBV7-9 to TRBJ1-3, with D possibly matching TRBD1 (6 bases). Germline lookup yields CDR1 SEHNR and CDR2 FQNEAQ (reference sequence). The CDR3 spans 16 residues. The V end was cut by 0 bases, the J end by 2 bases, with 11 bases between. The CDR3 protein is CASSLALQGAGNTIYF. CDR3 nucleotide sequence: TGTGCCAGCAGCTTAGCGCTACAGGGAGCTGGAAACACCATATATTTT.

The chain couples TRBV6-5 to TRBJ1-1; 8 nucleotides align to TRBD1. Germline lookup yields CDR1 MNHEY and CDR2 SVGAGI. There are 14 residues in the CDR3. With 5 bases clipped from V and 1 base from J, the junction kept 3 bases outside the gene matches. The CDR3 DNA follows: TGTGCCAGCAGTACAGGGACAGGGAACACTGAAGCTTTCTTT. The encoded protein is CASSTGTGNTEAFF.

The chain employs TRBV6-5 and TRBJ1-4, with 7 bases that match TRBD1. The CDR3 is 14 residues long. Per the germline V gene, CDR1 is MNHEY and CDR2 is SVGAGI. Trimming at V came to 6 bases and at J to 7 bases, leaving 8 bases not matched to a gene. In nucleotides, the CDR3 is TGTGCCAGCAGGCGCGACAGGGTTACTGAAAAACTGTTTTTT. Translation gives CASRRDRVTEKLFF.

The V call is TRBV3-1 (or the pseudogene TRBV3-2), the J call TRBJ1-3, with a weak D call TRBD1 (6 bases). The germline V gene has CDR1 LGHDT and CDR2 YNNKEL (reference sequence). V was trimmed by 1 base and J by 4 bases, leaving 11 bases between them. This CDR3 has 15 amino acids. In DNA, the CDR3 is TGTGCCAGCAGCCAAGTTACAGGGACAGGAAACACCATATATTTT. It translates to CASSQVTGTGNTIYF.

This chain connects TRBV7-9 to TRBJ2-3, with D tentatively TRBD2 (7 bases). The CDR3 loop spans 15 amino acids. CDR1 SEHNR and CDR2 FQNEAQ come from the germline V gene (reference sequence). Trimming removed 5 bases at V and 4 bases at J, with 16 bases between. The CDR3 DNA reads TGTGCCAGCAGCCCACGGGGGGCACCGTCAGATACGCAGTATTTT. Its translation: CASSPRGAPSDTQYF.

The chain joins TRBV6-6 to TRBJ1-5, with D unclear. The germline V gene encodes CDR1 MNHNY and CDR2 SVGAGI (reference sequence). CDR3 length: 16 amino acids. Trimming pared 0 bases from V and 3 bases from J, leaving 12 bases between. CDR3 sequence: CASSYSGGRANQPQHF. The CDR3 region has the DNA TGTGCCAGCAGTTACTCAGGAGGAAGAGCCAATCAGCCCCAGCATTTT.

As regards this clone: At one end the junction does not follow the germline gene, possibly because of a read error. The rearrangement links TRBV7-8 to TRBJ2-7; 9 bases map to TRBD1. The CDR3 runs to 14 residues. Germline V gene lookup returns CDR1 SGHVS and CDR2 FQNEAQ. CDR3 nucleotides: TGTGCCAGCAGATTAGCGGACAGGGGTCACGAGCAGTACTTC. It translates to CASRLADRGHEQYF. The full variable domain, with the rest looked up from reference TRBV7-8 and TRBJ2-7, is GAGVSQSPRYKVAKRGQDVALRCDPISGHVSLFWYQQALGQGPEFLTYFQNEAQLDKSGLPSDRFFAERPEGSVSTLKIQRTQQEDSAVYLCASRLADRGHEQYFGPGTRLTVT.

This chain connects TRBV7-8 to TRBJ2-5; D possibly corresponds to TRBD1 (6 bases). Germline values: CDR1 SGHVS, CDR2 FQNEAQ. With 5 bases removed from V and 3 bases from J, the gap between germline ends came to 19 bases. The CDR3 length is 16 residues. This CDR3 reads CASSDPYRDTKETQYF. The CDR3 nucleotides are TGTGCCAGCAGCGACCCCTACCGGGACACCAAAGAGACCCAGTACTTC.

This clone was observed a single time. This chain links TRBV20-1 with TRBJ2-2; D is undetermined. V dropped 3 bases and J dropped 5 bases, with 10 bases sitting between them. The CDR3 sequence is 13 residues long. Germline V gives CDR1 DFQATT, CDR2 SNEGSKA (reference sequence). CDR3 amino acids: CSASWQMTGELFF. The CDR3 bases are TGCAGTGCTAGTTGGCAGATGACCGGGGAGCTGTTTTTT.

The V gene is TRBV5-4, the J gene TRBJ1-2; 9 bases match TRBD1. Germline CDR1 reads SGHNT; CDR2 reads YYREEE (reference sequence). V dropped 0 bases and J dropped 4; count of bases not matched to a gene: 4. There are 15 residues in the CDR3. CDR3 in amino acids: CASSLAVGQGYGYTF. The CDR3 nucleotides read TGTGCCAGCAGCTTGGCCGTGGGACAGGGCTATGGCTACACCTTC.

A few counts support this clone. The chain employs TRBV11-2 and TRBJ1-1, with TRBD1 matching 7 bases. The CDR3 loop spans 15 amino acids. With V trimmed by 0 bases and J by 1 base, 2 bases remained unmatched. From germline, CDR1 is SGHAT and CDR2 FQNNGV. The CDR3 region has the DNA TGTGCCAGCAGCTTAGATCCAGGGGGGAACACTGAAGCTTTCTTT. Amino acids: CASSLDPGGNTEAFF.